This T cell receptor beta chain is from a study of OX40 agonist ivuxolimab in advanced cancers. Study in general: An agonistic anti-OX40 (CD134) antibody, ivuxolimab, was used to treat the patients. Each patient was given ivuxolimab into a vein every 2 weeks, at 0.01 to 10 mg/kg. Dose-escalation patients' cancers were hepatocellular carcinoma, melanoma, renal cell or head and neck cancer.

The study, taken as a whole, reports: In a subset of nonresponders, normalized T-cell clonal expansion was also low.

Clones were read by immunoSEQ multiplex PCR, and TCRdb kept only the in-frame ones, dropping some. The sample records some 60,000 clones, approximately 84% being singletons. Remarks on this clone: Its antigen remains unknown.

Trimming pared 4 bases from V and 6 bases from J, leaving 7 bases between. This CDR3 has 12 residues. CDR1 and CDR2 from the germline V gene are LNHDA and SQIVND (reference sequence). The clonotype was recovered from an adult with an advanced solid tumor such as melanoma, head and neck, liver or kidney cancer. This chain uses TRBV19 with TRBJ1-5, with D hard to call. The sample was CD4+ or CD8+ T cells sorted from blood, taken in a trial of the OX40 agonist ivuxolimab. CDR3 sequence reads: CASSKGSQPQHF. CDR3 nucleotides: TGTGCCAGTAGTAAAGGGAGTCAGCCCCAGCATTTT.